This T cell receptor (beta chain) came from a study of control samples from healthy donors and cancer patients. Trimming stripped 5 bases from V and 4 bases from J, with 8 bases between. Germline assignment: CDR1 SGHTA and CDR2 FQGNSA. This CDR3 comprises 13 residues. This clone turned up a few times. The protocol was immunoSEQ multiplex PCR, while the TCRdb copy is restricted to in-frame clones and leaves out a portion. The sample has 100,000 to 150,000 clones, about 90% seen once. The sequence was obtained from a man in his 60s in good health. The sample taken for sequencing was blood. This chain uses TRBV7-2 with TRBJ2-2; a weak D match, TRBD2 (5 bases). CDR3 residues: CASSPAGTGELFF. In DNA, the CDR3 is TGTGCCAGCAGCCCCGCGGGCACCGGGGAGCTGTTTTTT.